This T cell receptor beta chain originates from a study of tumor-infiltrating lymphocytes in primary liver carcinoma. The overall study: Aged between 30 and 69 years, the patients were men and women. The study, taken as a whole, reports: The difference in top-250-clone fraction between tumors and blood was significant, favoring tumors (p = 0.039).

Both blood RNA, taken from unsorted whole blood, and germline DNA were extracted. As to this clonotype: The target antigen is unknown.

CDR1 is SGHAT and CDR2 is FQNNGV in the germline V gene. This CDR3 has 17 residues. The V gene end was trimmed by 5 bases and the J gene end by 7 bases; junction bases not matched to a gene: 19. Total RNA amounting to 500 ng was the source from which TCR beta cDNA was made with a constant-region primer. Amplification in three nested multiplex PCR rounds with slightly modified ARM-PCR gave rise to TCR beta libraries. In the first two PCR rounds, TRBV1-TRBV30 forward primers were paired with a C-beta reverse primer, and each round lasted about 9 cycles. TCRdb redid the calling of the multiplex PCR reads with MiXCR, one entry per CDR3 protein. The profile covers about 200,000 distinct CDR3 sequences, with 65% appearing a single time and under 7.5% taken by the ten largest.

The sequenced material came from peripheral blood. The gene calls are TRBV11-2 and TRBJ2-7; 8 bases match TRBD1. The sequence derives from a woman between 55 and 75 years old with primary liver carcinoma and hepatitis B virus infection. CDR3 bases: TGTGCCAGCAGCCTAGTCTTCGGGTCGGACAGGGTGTGGGAGCAGTACTTC. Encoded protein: CASSLVFGSDRVWEQYF.